The sequence of this T cell receptor (beta chain) was determined in a study of cytomegalovirus exposure and HLA in healthy donors. Study-level information: The study's early data release held about 80 million unique TCRs from HLA-typed donors. Caucasian-associated ancestry cluster membership applied to just over 80% of around 400 genotyped donors. Regarding the study as a whole: Earlier analysis looked at TCR beta V segments, and most were productive about 87% or about 30% of the time. Most observed TCR sequences were rare, whereas some public TCRs were detected in many donors.

In regard to this clone: The antigen is undetermined.

Primers for the PCR totalled 60 Vbeta and 13 Jbeta. Some clones are missing from TCRdb's copy, which holds only in-frame ones; the method was immunoSEQ multiplex PCR. The repertoire holds under 250,000 clones, with more than 70% as singletons. The specimen was PBMCs. This TCR came from a human donor in good health.

The CDR3 region is CASTLSGNTIYF. DNA for the CDR3: TGTGCCAGTACTCTCTCTGGAAACACCATATATTTT. The rearrangement joins TRBV2 to TRBJ1-3; D is ambiguous. Germline V CDR1 and CDR2: SNHLY, FYNNEI. The CDR3 contains 12 residues. The V end was cut by 9 bases, the J end by 0 bases, with 6 bases between.